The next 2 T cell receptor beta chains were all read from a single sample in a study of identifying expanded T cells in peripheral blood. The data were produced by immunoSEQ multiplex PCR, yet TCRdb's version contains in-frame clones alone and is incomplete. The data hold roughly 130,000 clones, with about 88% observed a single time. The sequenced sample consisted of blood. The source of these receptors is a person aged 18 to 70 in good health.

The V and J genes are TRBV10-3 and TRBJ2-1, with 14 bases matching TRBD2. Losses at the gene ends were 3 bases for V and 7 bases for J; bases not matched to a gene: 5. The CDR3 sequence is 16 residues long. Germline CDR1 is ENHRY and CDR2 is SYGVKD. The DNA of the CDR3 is TGTGCCATCAGTGAATTAGGGACTAGCGGGAGAAATGAGCAGTTCTTC. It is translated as CAISELGTSGRNEQFF.

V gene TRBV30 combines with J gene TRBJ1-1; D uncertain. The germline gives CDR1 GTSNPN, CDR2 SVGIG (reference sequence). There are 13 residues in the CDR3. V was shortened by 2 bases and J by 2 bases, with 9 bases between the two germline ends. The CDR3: CAWSFSLNTEAFF. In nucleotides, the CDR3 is TGTGCCTGGAGTTTCAGCCTTAACACTGAAGCTTTCTTT.